One and the same sample provided the 24 T cell receptor beta chains below, sequenced in a study of blood T cell repertoires in COVID-19. Sequencing used immunoSEQ multiplex PCR; TCRdb keeps in-frame clones, though not all of them. The data show approximately 210,000 clones, 85% to 90% seen once. Sample: peripheral blood. These receptors came from a woman between 70 and 85 years old with acute or convalescent COVID-19.

This clone was detected once. The chain is built from TRBV7-8 and TRBJ1-5; 7 bases line up with TRBD1. Losses at the gene ends were 5 bases for V and 11 bases for J; bases not matched to a gene: 9. Germline-derived CDR1 and CDR2 are SGHVS and FQNEAQ. This CDR3 has 13 residues. The CDR3, as DNA: TGTGCCAGCAGCCAGAGACAGGGCACGACCCAGCATTTT. Translation: CASSQRQGTTQHF.

Only one count was recorded for this clone. V gene TRBV5-4 combines with J gene TRBJ1-2; D remains ambiguous. The CDR3 is made up of 13 amino acids. Germline V gene lookup returns CDR1 SGHNT and CDR2 YYREEE (reference sequence). V lost 0 bases to trimming and J lost 8 bases, with 11 bases between them. The CDR3 region is CASSLGRGEGYTF. The CDR3 DNA is TGTGCCAGCAGCTTGGGCCGCGGAGAGGGCTACACCTTC.

The V gene is TRBV29-1, the J gene TRBJ2-7; D perhaps matches TRBD2 (7 bases). CDR1 SQVTM and CDR2 ANQGSEA come from the germline V gene. V lost 4 bases and J 4 bases, leaving 20 bases between the germline ends. The CDR3 loop spans 15 amino acids. CDR3 coding DNA: TGCAGCGTTGCCTTAAACGGCGGGGGCGGGTACGAGCAGTACTTC. Its translation: CSVALNGGGGYEQYF.

J is TRBJ2-7 and V is TRBV7-2; 7 bases are a match to TRBD1. V lost 2 bases, J lost 1 base, and 5 bases stayed unmatched. The CDR3 contains 15 residues. Germline-derived CDR1 and CDR2 are SGHTA and FQGNSA. The CDR3 region has the DNA TGTGCCAGCAGCTTATCCTGGGGACAGTCCTACGAGCAGTACTTC. Translated, it gives CASSLSWGQSYEQYF.

The chain recombines TRBV7-2 with TRBJ2-2; D might be TRBD2 (5 bases). The germline V and J ends were trimmed by 1 base and 4 bases, with 13 bases remaining between them. The germline CDR1 and CDR2 sequences are SGHTA and FQGNSA. This CDR3 has 16 amino acids. The CDR3, as DNA: TGTGCCAGCAGCTTAGTGGCACTAGGGAGCACCGGGGAGCTGTTTTTT. This encodes CASSLVALGSTGELFF.

This chain connects TRBV2 to TRBJ2-1, with D maybe TRBD2 (5 bases). Germline CDR1 is SNHLY and CDR2 is FYNNEI. The CDR3 loop spans 18 amino acids. V dropped 3 bases and J dropped 4 bases, with 22 bases sitting between them. The CDR3 loop is CASSDSFRGELNYNEQFF. In DNA form, the CDR3 reads TGTGCCAGCAGTGACAGTTTCCGGGGAGAGCTTAATTACAATGAGCAGTTCTTC.

The chain uses TRBV2 and TRBJ2-5; 9 nucleotides match TRBD2. V lost 4 bases and J lost 7; bases outside the gene matches: 7. The CDR3 is 14 residues long. Germline CDR1 SNHLY, CDR2 FYNNEI. CDR3 sequence reads: CASSVLLAGVTQYF. CDR3 sequence (DNA): TGTGCCAGCAGTGTCCTCTTAGCGGGAGTGACCCAGTACTTC.

This clone was seen a few times. The chain is built from TRBV13 and TRBJ1-2; D is ambiguous. Germline lookup yields CDR1 PRHDT and CDR2 FYEKMQ (reference sequence). The CDR3 extends over 15 amino acids. Trimming shortened V by 0 bases and J by 4 bases, and 12 bases separated the two germline ends. The CDR3 nucleotides read TGTGCCAGCAGCTTAGGCGCGGAGAACATCTATGGCTACACCTTC. Translated: CASSLGAENIYGYTF.

The chain combines TRBV5-1 with TRBJ2-3; no definite D call. Per germline, CDR1 SGHRS and CDR2 YFSETQ. The CDR3 has 14 amino acids. Trimming took 2 bases from V and 1 from J, leaving 8 bases between them. The CDR3 region is CASSFIFGTDTQYF. CDR3 sequence (DNA): TGCGCCAGCAGCTTTATTTTTGGCACAGATACGCAGTATTTT.

This chain uses TRBV6-6 with TRBJ1-4, with 7 bases aligning to TRBD1. The germline V gene encodes CDR1 MNHNY and CDR2 SVGAGI (reference sequence). The J segment lost 7 bases and the V segment lost 5 bases, leaving 4 bases of the junction unmatched. This CDR3 contains 13 residues. For the CDR3, the DNA is TGTGCCAGCAGTCGACAGGGAAGTGAAAAACTGTTTTTT. Translated: CASSRQGSEKLFF.

In this sample, this clone turned up once. V usage is TRBV18 and J usage is TRBJ1-6; 11 bases are shared with TRBD1. J was trimmed by 10 bases and V by 5 bases; bases with no gene match: 4. The CDR3 runs 14 residues. Germline V gives CDR1 KGHSH, CDR2 LQKENI. CDR3 DNA: TGTGCCAGCTCATCAGGACAGGGGGCCTCACCCCTCCACTTT. This sequence encodes CASSSGQGASPLHF.

V usage is TRBV6-5 and J usage is TRBJ2-7, with D maybe TRBD1 (6 bases). Trimming removed 2 bases from V and 6 bases from J, with 14 bases in between. CDR1 is MNHEY and CDR2 is SVGAGI in the germline V gene. This CDR3 comprises 14 residues. The DNA of the CDR3 is TGTGCCAGCAGTTACGGACAGCCGCTAGTCGAGCAGTACTTC. It specifies CASSYGQPLVEQYF.

The chain has TRBV7-2 and TRBJ1-1; no clear D gene. Looked up from germline, CDR1 is SGHTA and CDR2 is FQGNSA. Trimming cost V 1 base and J 11 bases, with 17 bases left between them. This CDR3 is 14 amino acids long. The chain's CDR3 is CASSLGGGLSGAFF. The CDR3, as DNA: TGTGCCAGCAGCTTAGGAGGAGGGTTGTCTGGGGCTTTCTTT.

This chain links TRBV5-5 with TRBJ1-1, with D uncertain. Germline V CDR1 and CDR2: SGHKS, YYEKEE (reference sequence). Trimming took 0 bases from V and 6 from J, leaving 3 bases between them. The CDR3 runs to 11 residues. CDR3 residues: CASSLDSEAFF. For the CDR3, the DNA is TGTGCCAGCAGCTTGGACTCTGAAGCTTTCTTT.

The chain links TRBV15 to TRBJ1-5; no definite D call. The germline CDR1 and CDR2 sequences are LNHNV and YYDKDF (reference sequence). Trimming took off 1 base at V and 5 bases at J, with 12 bases between the two ends. The CDR3 has 15 amino acids. The CDR3 DNA is TGTGCCACCAGCAGAGTATTACAGCAAGATCAGCCCCAGCATTTT. This gives the protein CATSRVLQQDQPQHF.

The V gene is TRBV7-2, the J gene TRBJ1-1, with D perhaps matching TRBD1 (5 bases). Germline V CDR1 and CDR2: SGHTA, FQGNSA. The V gene lost 2 bases and the J gene lost 3 bases, with 25 bases spanning the gap. The CDR3 is made up of 19 amino acids. The chain's CDR3 is CASSLSISGRLAGDTEAFF. Here the CDR3 DNA reads TGTGCCAGCAGCTTATCGATTAGTGGGCGACTAGCGGGGGACACTGAAGCTTTCTTT.

This chain uses TRBV10-3 with TRBJ1-2; weak D call: TRBD1 (6 bases). CDR3 length equals 13 residues. Trimming removed 6 bases at V and 2 bases at J, with 10 bases between. Germline CDR1 reads ENHRY; CDR2 reads SYGVKD. The CDR3 DNA sequence: TGTGCCATCAGACCGGGACAAAACTATGGCTACACCTTC. This codes for CAIRPGQNYGYTF.

The CDR3 DNA sequence: TGTGCCAGCAGCTTGGATTCAGAAGCTTTCTTT. Translated: CASSLDSEAFF. The V and J genes are TRBV5-6 and TRBJ1-1; no clear D. CDR1 SGHDT and CDR2 YYEEEE come from the germline V gene. The V gene lost 0 bases and the J gene lost 8 bases, with 5 bases spanning the gap. The CDR3 is 11 amino acids. Filled out from reference TRBV5-6 and TRBJ1-1, the complete variable domain reads DAGVTQSPTHLIKTRGQQVTLRCSPKSGHDTVSWYQQALGQGPQFIFQYYEEEERQRGNFPDRFSGHQFPNYSSELNVNALLLGDSALYLCASSLDSEAFFGQGTRLTVV.

The chain recombines TRBV18 with TRBJ2-3; 7 bases agree with TRBD1. CDR1 and CDR2 (germline): KGHSH, LQKENI. J lost 2 bases, V lost 5 bases, and 10 bases had no gene match. The CDR3 covers 16 residues. The CDR3 nucleotides read TGTGCCAGCTCAGTTGCCGGGACAGCCATCACAGATACGCAGTATTTT. It codes for CASSVAGTAITDTQYF.

The chain has TRBV11-3 and TRBJ2-2; D is perhaps TRBD2 (5 bases). The CDR3 has 15 amino acids. Germline V gene lookup returns CDR1 SGHNT and CDR2 YENEEA. V was clipped by 1 base and J by 4 bases, with 10 bases between them. CDR3 sequence: CASSLVPAATGELFF. CDR3 nucleotides: TGTGCCAGCAGCTTAGTCCCAGCGGCCACCGGGGAGCTGTTTTTT.

The chain uses TRBV19 and TRBJ1-4, with D tentatively TRBD1 (6 bases). Germline CDR1 is LNHDA and CDR2 is SQIVND (reference sequence). V shed 7 bases and J shed 4 bases, with 16 bases lying between them. The CDR3 is 15 amino acids. The CDR3 bases are TGTGCCAGTACCCAGAGAGGGACACGTAATGAAAAACTGTTTTTT. Its protein product is CASTQRGTRNEKLFF.

This sequence joins TRBV5-5 and TRBJ2-3, with a tentative D call TRBD2 (6 bases). The germline CDR1 and CDR2 sequences are SGHKS and YYEKEE (reference sequence). This CDR3 region has 15 residues. V lost 4 bases and J lost 4, with 16 bases in between. In DNA form, the CDR3 reads TGTGCCAGCAGCCAACGGGCGGGAAAGTCAGATACGCAGTATTTT. Its translation: CASSQRAGKSDTQYF.

This chain connects TRBV6-5 to TRBJ1-1; no firm D call. Trimming left V 4 bases short and J 2 bases short, with 8 bases between. Germline V gene data show CDR1 as MNHEY and CDR2 as SVGAGI. The CDR3 contains 13 residues. The DNA for the CDR3 is TGTGCCAGCAGTTCGAGCAAAAACACTGAAGCTTTCTTT. It encodes CASSSSKNTEAFF.

The chain recombines TRBV19 with TRBJ1-4, with D perhaps TRBD1 (5 bases). The germline V gene encodes CDR1 LNHDA and CDR2 SQIVND (reference sequence). The V end lost 7 bases, the J end lost 8 bases, and 20 bases lay between the germline ends. CDR3 length: 15 residues. The CDR3 is CASTTIGGSREKLFF. In nucleotides, the CDR3 is TGTGCCAGTACCACGATCGGGGGGTCACGCGAAAAACTGTTTTTT.